This T cell receptor beta chain was retrieved from a study of blood T cell repertoires in COVID-19. Study background: From the United States, Italy and Spain came samples of acute and convalescent COVID-19. In each case, the material was cDNA or gDNA derived from T cells, B-cell-depleted T cells, or PBMCs.

Original handling: Estimation of nucleated cell counts relied on the amplification of reference gene primers. This table comes from immunoSEQ multiplex PCR, and its TCRdb copy is limited to in-frame clones, with some not included. V, J and clone size are those of that table, while D and trimming were read from the DNA. The sample records about 280,000 clones, 89% being singletons. Germline-derived CDR1 and CDR2 are SGHNT and YYREEE (reference sequence). The CDR3 has 15 amino acids. The ends were cut back, 2 bases at V and 9 bases at J, with 21 bases in the middle. This TCR derives from a man between 45 and 60 years old with acute or convalescent COVID-19. The sequencing sample was made of peripheral blood. V and J are TRBV5-4 and TRBJ2-7, with TRBD2 as a possible D gene (6 bases). The chain's CDR3 is CASSFSGTGTFGQYF. DNA for the CDR3: TGTGCCAGCAGCTTTTCCGGGACTGGCACTTTCGGGCAGTACTTC.